These 10 T cell receptor beta chains originate from one sample sequenced in a study of CD8 T cells in ankylosing spondylitis. Findings and limits, study-wide: What appeared characteristic of ankylosing spondylitis blood was a TCR beta motif of eight highly homologous variants.

TCRdb reprocessed the 5' RACE reads with MiXCR, giving one entry per CDR3 protein. The sample holds hundreds of thousands of distinct CDR3 sequences, about 18% seen once. For these TCRs, the target antigens are not known. Sample: blood, either unsorted or a sorted T cell fraction (not recorded which). These receptors came from a male donor with ankylosing spondylitis.

This clonotype appeared a few times. The V call is TRBV14, the J call TRBJ2-6; no clear D gene. The CDR3 is 14 residues long. V gave up 6 bases and J gave up 1 base, with 7 bases separating them. CDR1 and CDR2 from the germline V gene are SGHDN and FVKESK. The CDR3 bases are TGTGCCAGCAGTACCTTATCTGGGGCCAACGTCCTGACTTTC. As protein: CASSTLSGANVLTF.

The chain joins TRBV7-9 to TRBJ1-1; TRBD1 matches at 8 bases. Germline loops: CDR1 SEHNR, CDR2 FQNEAQ (reference sequence). The CDR3 totals 15 residues. J gave up 6 bases and V 1 base, and 7 bases lay outside the gene matches. The CDR3 nucleotides are TGTGCCAGCAGCTTAGGGACAGGGAGTTTCGCTGAAGCTTTCTTT. Protein product: CASSLGTGSFAEAFF.

The rearrangement uses TRBV3-1 and TRBJ2-3; unclear D gene. The CDR3 extends over 16 amino acids. The V end lost 4 bases, the J end lost 4 bases, and 18 bases lay between the germline ends. CDR1 and CDR2 (germline): LGHDT, YNNKEL (reference sequence). CDR3 nucleotide sequence: TGTGCCAGCAGCCTCGGGTCGAGGCTAACATCAGATACGCAGTATTTT. Translation gives CASSLGSRLTSDTQYF.

This chain links TRBV7-6 with TRBJ2-1; a weak D match, TRBD1 (5 bases). V was cut by 5 bases and J by 5 bases, with 16 bases left in between. This CDR3 comprises 15 residues. The germline V gene encodes CDR1 SGHVS and CDR2 FNYEAQ. The CDR3 DNA sequence: TGTGCCAGCAGCCCTGGGGCAGGGATTAACAATGAGCAGTTCTTC. Its protein is CASSPGAGINNEQFF.

The sample holds a few counts of this clonotype. The chain combines TRBV29-1 with TRBJ2-2; 8 bases agree with TRBD1. The CDR3 is 12 amino acids. Germline trimming cut 6 bases from V and 6 bases from J; bases unmatched to any gene: 3. The V gene's germline CDR1 is SQVTM and CDR2 ANQGSEA. The CDR3 spells CSVKDRAGELFF. CDR3 nucleotides: TGCAGCGTGAAGGACAGGGCCGGGGAGCTGTTTTTT.

The chain's CDR3 is CASSLNPGTVDTEAFF. In nucleotides, the CDR3 is TGTGCCAGCAGTTTGAATCCCGGGACGGTGGACACTGAAGCTTTCTTT. The chain has TRBV12-3 or TRBV12-4 and TRBJ1-1; weak D call: TRBD1 (5 bases). V shed 3 bases and J shed 3 bases, with 17 bases lying between them. CDR3 size: 16 residues.

The CDR3: CASSEVSWGGEQYF. In DNA form, the CDR3 reads TGTGCCAGCAGTGAAGTTTCGTGGGGGGGCGAGCAGTACTTC. V gene TRBV2 combines with J gene TRBJ2-7; 7 positions match TRBD2. Looked up from germline, CDR1 is SNHLY and CDR2 is FYNNEI. The ends lost 1 base at V and 6 bases at J; junction bases unmatched: 6. The CDR3 is 14 amino acids. Full variable domain (missing parts from reference TRBV2 and TRBJ2-7): EPEVTQTPSHQVTQMGQEVILRCVPISNHLYFYWYRQILGQKVEFLVSFYNNEISEKSEIFDDQFSVERPDGSNFTLKIRSTKLEDSAMYFCASSEVSWGGEQYFGPGTRLTVT.

This clonotype was recorded a few times. A read error may produce the germline difference seen at one junction end. The rearrangement links TRBV25-1 to TRBJ2-7; TRBD2 might be the D (6 bases). Germline values: CDR1 MGHDK, CDR2 SYGVNS. The CDR3 runs to 13 residues. The CDR3 coding sequence is TGTGTCAGCAGTGAATCGGAGGGCCGCGAGCAGTACTTC. This encodes CVSSESEGREQYF.

Note on this clonotype: One end of the junction does not line up with germline, which may come from a read error. The chain has TRBV5-1 and TRBJ2-7; weak D call: TRBD1 (6 bases). Germline-derived CDR1 and CDR2 are SGHRS and YFSETQ. This CDR3 is built from 14 residues. The CDR3 loop reads CASSIKQGSHEQYF. CDR3 sequence (DNA): TGCGCCAGCAGCATAAAACAGGGCTCCCACGAGCAGTACTTC. Full variable domain (missing parts from reference TRBV5-1 and TRBJ2-7): KAGVTQTPRYLIKTRGQQVTLSCSPISGHRSVSWYQQTPGQGLQFLFEYFSETQRNKGNFPGRFSGRQFSNSRSEMNVSTLELGDSALYLCASSIKQGSHEQYFGPGTRLTVT.

This clonotype was picked up a small number of times. V usage is TRBV11-3 and J usage is TRBJ2-1; D gene unclear. The length of the CDR3 is 11 residues. Trimming took 6 bases from V and 5 from J, leaving 5 bases between them. The V gene's germline CDR1 is SGHNT and CDR2 YENEEA. CDR3 bases: TGTGCCAGCAGAAATAACAATGAGCAGTTCTTC. Its protein product is CASRNNNEQFF.